This T cell receptor (beta chain) was profiled in a study of PD-1 blockade in classical Hodgkin lymphoma. On the study more broadly: A 3 mg/kg intravenous dose of nivolumab was received by patients every 2 weeks. General study results and limits: Newly diagnosed patients were reported to exhibit reduced baseline TCR diversity relative to healthy donors.

A note on this clone: Antigen specificity is unknown. Other DNA sequences from this sample encode an identical CDR3 as well.

TCRdb's table, derived via immunoSEQ multiplex PCR, lists solely in-frame clones and lacks some. The sample includes fewer than 8,000 clones, 76% seen only once; the top ten take around 43%. Time point given: cycle 4 day 1 (C4D1), after less than seven weeks of nivolumab. Patients all relapsed after autologous stem cell transplantation, and there was variation in brentuximab vedotin exposure. The receptor was derived from a human donor with classical Hodgkin lymphoma. The sample in question was peripheral blood mononuclear cells (PBMCs), obtained before the fourth cycle of nivolumab.

CDR3 DNA sequence: TGCAGCGTTGAAGTTACTTTAAACACCATATATTTT. Its protein is CSVEVTLNTIYF. The chain joins TRBV29-1 to TRBJ1-3; no definite D call. Germline assignment: CDR1 SQVTM and CDR2 ANQGSEA. The CDR3 has 12 residues. Trimming took off 1 base at V and 6 bases at J, with 7 bases between the two ends.